The 2 T cell receptor beta chains given below trace back to one sample, sequenced in a study of blood T cells in healthy people across ages. Next came a second PCR, run for roughly 7 to 12 cycles, which used a sample-barcoded 5' primer along with a J-beta primer mix. One entry per CDR3 protein, called by TCRdb with MiXCR from the 5' RACE reads. The profile shows 1.5 million to 2 million distinct CDR3 sequences, over 25% of them singletons. The specimen was blood. These receptors were collected from a woman aged 25 to 39 in good health.

This clonotype was recorded only once. Mismatch with germline at one junction end may stem from a read error. V gene TRBV10-1 combines with J gene TRBJ2-5; maybe TRBD1 (6 bases). The J call may be in error: the DNA end matches TRBJ2-7 better. The CDR3 consists of 13 residues. Germline V gives CDR1 WNHNN, CDR2 SYGVQD (reference sequence). The CDR3 sequence: CASSQGPSCEQYF. In DNA form, the CDR3 reads TGCGCCAGCAGCCAGGGGCCCTCCTGCGAGCAGTACTTC.

This clonotype was observed many times. The rearrangement uses TRBV10-2 and TRBJ2-5; D gene uncertain. The V and J ends lost 2 bases and 4 bases respectively, with 8 bases between them. Germline CDR1 WSHSY, CDR2 SAAADI. The CDR3 is 13 residues long. The CDR3 loop is CASSESAVETQYF. The CDR3 DNA reads as TGCGCCAGCAGTGAGAGTGCAGTAGAGACCCAGTACTTC.